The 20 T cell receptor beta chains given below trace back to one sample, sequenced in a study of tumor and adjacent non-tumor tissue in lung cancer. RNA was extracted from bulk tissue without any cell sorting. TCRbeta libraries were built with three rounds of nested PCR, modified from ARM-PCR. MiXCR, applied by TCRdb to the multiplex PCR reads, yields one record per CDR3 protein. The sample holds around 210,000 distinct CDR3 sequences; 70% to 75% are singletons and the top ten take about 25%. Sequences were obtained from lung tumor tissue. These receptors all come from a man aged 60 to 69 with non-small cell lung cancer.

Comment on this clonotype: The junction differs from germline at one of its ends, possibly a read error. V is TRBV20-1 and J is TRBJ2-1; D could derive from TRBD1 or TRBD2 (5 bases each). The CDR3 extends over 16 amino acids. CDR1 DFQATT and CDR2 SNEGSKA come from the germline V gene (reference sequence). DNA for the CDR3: TGCAGTGTCTTAGATTTCGGGCAGGGAGTGGACAATGAGCATTTCTTC. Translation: CSVLDFGQGVDNEHFF.

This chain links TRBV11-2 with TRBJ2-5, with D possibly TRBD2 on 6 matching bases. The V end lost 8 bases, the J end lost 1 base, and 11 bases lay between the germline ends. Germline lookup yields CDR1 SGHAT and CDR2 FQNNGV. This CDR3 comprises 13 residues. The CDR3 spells CASGLAIQETQYF. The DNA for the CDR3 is TGTGCCAGCGGTCTAGCGATCCAAGAGACCCAGTACTTC.

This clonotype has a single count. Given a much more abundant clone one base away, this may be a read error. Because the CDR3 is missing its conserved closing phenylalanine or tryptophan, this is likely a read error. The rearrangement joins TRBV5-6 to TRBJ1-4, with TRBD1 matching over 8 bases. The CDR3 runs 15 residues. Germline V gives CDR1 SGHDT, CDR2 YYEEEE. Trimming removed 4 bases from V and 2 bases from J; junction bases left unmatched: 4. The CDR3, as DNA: TGTGCCAGCAGCGCACAGGGGGAGACTAATGAAAAACTGTTTTTG. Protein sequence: CASSAQGETNEKLFL.

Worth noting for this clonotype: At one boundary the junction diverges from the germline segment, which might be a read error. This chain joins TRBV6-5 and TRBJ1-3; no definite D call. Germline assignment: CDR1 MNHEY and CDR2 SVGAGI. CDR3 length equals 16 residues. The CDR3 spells CASRAQTLSSRNTIYF. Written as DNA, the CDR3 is TGTGCCAGCAGGGCACAGACTCTTAGCTCTAGAAACACCATATATTTT.

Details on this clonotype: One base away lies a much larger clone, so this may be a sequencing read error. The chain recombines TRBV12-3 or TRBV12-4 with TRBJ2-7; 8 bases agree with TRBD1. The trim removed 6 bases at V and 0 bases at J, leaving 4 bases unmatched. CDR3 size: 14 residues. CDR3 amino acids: CASRPTGDSYEQYF. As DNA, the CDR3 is TGTGCCAGCAGGCCGACAGGGGACTCCTACGAGCAGTACTTC.

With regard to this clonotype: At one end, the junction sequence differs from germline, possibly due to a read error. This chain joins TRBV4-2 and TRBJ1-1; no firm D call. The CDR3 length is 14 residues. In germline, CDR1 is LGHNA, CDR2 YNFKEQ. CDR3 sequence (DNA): TGTACCAGCAGCCAGGTCTTCATCAACACTGAAGCTTCCTTT. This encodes CTSSQVFINTEASF.

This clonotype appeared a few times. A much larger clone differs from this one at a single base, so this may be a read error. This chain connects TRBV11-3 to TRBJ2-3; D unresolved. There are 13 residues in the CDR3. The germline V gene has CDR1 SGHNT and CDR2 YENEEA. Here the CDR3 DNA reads TGTGTCAGCAGCCGACGGAGCACAGATACGCAGTATTTT. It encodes CVSSRRSTDTQYF. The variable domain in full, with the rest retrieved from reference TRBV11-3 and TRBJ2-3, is EAGVVQSPRYKIIEKKQPVAFWCNPISGHNTLYWYLQNLGQGPELLIRYENEEAVDDSQLPKDRFSAERLKGVDSTLKIQPAELGDSAVYLCVSSRRSTDTQYFGPGTRLTVL.

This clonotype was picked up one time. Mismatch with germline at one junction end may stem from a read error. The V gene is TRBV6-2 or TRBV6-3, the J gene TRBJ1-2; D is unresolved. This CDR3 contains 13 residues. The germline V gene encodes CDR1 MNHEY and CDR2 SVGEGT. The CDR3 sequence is CASSPQADYSYTF. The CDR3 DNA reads TGTGCTAGCAGTCCGCAAGCGGACTATAGCTACACCTTC.

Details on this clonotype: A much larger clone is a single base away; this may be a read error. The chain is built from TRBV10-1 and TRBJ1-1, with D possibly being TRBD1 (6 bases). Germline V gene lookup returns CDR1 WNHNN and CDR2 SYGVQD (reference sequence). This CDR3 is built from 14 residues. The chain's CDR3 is CDSSESRGGPEAFF. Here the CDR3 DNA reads TGCGACAGCAGTGAGTCGAGGGGGGGTCCTGAAGCTTTCTTT.

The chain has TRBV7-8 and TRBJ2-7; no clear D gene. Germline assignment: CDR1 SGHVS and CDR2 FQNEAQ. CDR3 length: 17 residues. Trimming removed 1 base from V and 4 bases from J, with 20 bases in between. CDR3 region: CASSLGHLNGVMYEQYF. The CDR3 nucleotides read TGTGCCAGCAGCTTAGGGCATTTAAACGGAGTGATGTACGAGCAGTACTTC.

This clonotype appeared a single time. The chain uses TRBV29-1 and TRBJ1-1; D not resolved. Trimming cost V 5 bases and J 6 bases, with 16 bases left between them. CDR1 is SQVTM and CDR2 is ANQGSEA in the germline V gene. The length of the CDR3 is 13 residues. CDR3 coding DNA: TGCAGCGTTATGGAAGGTGGATCCGCTGAAGCTTTCTTT. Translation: CSVMEGGSAEAFF.

Here the CDR3 reads CASSFRNHNSPLHF. CDR3 DNA sequence: TGTGCCAGCAGTTTTCGTAACCATAATTCACCCCTCCACTTT. This chain connects TRBV28 to TRBJ1-6; D is unresolved. Germline-derived CDR1 and CDR2 are MDHEN and SYDVKM. Trimming cost V 3 bases and J 5 bases, with 8 bases left between them. The CDR3 length is 14 residues.

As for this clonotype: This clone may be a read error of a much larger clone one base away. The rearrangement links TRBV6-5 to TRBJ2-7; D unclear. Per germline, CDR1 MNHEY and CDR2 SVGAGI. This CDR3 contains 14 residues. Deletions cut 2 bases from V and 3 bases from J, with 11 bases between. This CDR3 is CASSYTDKGYEQYF. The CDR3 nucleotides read TGTGCCAGCAGTTACACGGATAAGGGCTACGAGCAGTACTTC.

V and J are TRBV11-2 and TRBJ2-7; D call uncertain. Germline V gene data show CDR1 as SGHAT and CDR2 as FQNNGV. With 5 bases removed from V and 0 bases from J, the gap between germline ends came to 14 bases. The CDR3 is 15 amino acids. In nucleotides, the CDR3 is TGTGCCAGCAGCCTCCGGCGCCAGAACTCCTACGAGCAGTACTTC. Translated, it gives CASSLRRQNSYEQYF. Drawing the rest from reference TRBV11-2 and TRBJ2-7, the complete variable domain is EAGVAQSPRYKIIEKRQSVAFWCNPISGHATLYWYQQILGQGPKLLIQFQNNGVVDDSQLPKDRFSAERLKGVDSTLKIQPAKLEDSAVYLCASSLRRQNSYEQYFGPGTRLTVT.

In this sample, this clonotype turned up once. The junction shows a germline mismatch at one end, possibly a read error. The DNA for the CDR3 is TGTGTCAGCAGTTTATCGGGGGCTCGCACTGAAGCTTTCTTT. It is translated as CVSSLSGARTEAFF. The chain employs TRBV12-3 or TRBV12-4 and TRBJ1-1, with a weak D call TRBD1 (6 bases). This CDR3 comprises 14 residues.

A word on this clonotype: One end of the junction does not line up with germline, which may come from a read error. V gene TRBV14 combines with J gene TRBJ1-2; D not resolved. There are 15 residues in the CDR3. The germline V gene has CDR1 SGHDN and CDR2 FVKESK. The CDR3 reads CASTPTRERNYGYAF. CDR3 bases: TGTGCCAGCACCCCGACAAGGGAAAGAAACTATGGCTACGCCTTC. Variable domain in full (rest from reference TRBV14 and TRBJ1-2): EAGVTQFPSHSVIEKGQTVTLRCDPISGHDNLYWYRRVMGKEIKFLLHFVKESKQDESGMPNNRFLAERTGGTYSTLKVQPAELEDSGVYFCASTPTRERNYGYAFGSGTRLTVV.

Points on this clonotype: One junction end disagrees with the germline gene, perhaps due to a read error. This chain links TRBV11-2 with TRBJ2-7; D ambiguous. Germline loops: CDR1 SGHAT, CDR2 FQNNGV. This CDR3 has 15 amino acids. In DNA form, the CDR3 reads TGTGTCAGCAGCTTAGAAACAAGGGTAACCTACGAACAGTACTTC. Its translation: CVSSLETRVTYEQYF. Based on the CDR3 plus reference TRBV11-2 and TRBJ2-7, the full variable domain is EAGVAQSPRYKIIEKRQSVAFWCNPISGHATLYWYQQILGQGPKLLIQFQNNGVVDDSQLPKDRFSAERLKGVDSTLKIQPAKLEDSAVYLCVSSLETRVTYEQYFGPGTRLTVT.

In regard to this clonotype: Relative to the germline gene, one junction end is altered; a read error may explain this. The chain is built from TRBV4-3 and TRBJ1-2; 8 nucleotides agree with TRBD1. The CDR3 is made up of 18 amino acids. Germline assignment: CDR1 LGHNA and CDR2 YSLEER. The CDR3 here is CAGSQDPGVGTGGYGYTF. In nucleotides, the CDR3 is TGCGCCGGCAGTCAAGATCCTGGGGTTGGGACAGGCGGCTATGGCTACACCTTC.

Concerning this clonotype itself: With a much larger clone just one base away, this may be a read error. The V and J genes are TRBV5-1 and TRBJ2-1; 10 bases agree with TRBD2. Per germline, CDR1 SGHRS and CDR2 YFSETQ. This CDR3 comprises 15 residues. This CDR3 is CANSLWASGGDEQFF. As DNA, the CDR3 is TGCGCCAACAGCTTGTGGGCTAGCGGGGGAGATGAGCAGTTCTTC.

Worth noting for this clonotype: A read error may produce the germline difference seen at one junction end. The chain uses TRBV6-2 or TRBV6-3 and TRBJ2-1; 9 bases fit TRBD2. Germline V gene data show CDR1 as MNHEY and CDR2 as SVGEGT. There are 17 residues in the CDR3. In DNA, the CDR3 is TGTGCCAGCACTTACCCTCTGAGCGGGAGGAATCTGGTTGAGCAGTTCTTC. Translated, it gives CASTYPLSGRNLVEQFF.